This TCR beta chain was observed in a study of blood T cells in healthy people across ages. A few counts support this clonotype. Through a sample-barcoded 5' primer and a J-beta primer mix, a second PCR was run for 7 to 11 cycles. TCRdb fed the 5' RACE reads into MiXCR, producing one record per CDR3 protein. The sample contains over a million distinct CDR3 sequences, roughly 59% of which appear only once. CDR3 length: 13 residues. CDR1 and CDR2 from the germline V gene are SQVTM and ANQGSEA. The sequence derives from a man aged 18 to 30 in good health. The sample consisted of blood. The chain is built from TRBV29-1 and TRBJ2-4, with 9 bases that match TRBD2. TRBJ2-7 explains the end of the DNA better; the J call may be wrong. CDR3 sequence (DNA): TGCAGCGTTGCGGGACTAGCAGGTGGCGAGCAGTACTTC. Its translation is CSVAGLAGGEQYF.